This entry describes one T cell receptor (beta chain). This sample is part of a study of blood T cell repertoires in COVID-19. This CDR3 spans 15 amino acids. The ends were cut back, 1 base at V and 4 bases at J, with 13 bases in the middle. Per germline, CDR1 SGHTA and CDR2 FQGNSA. Clones were read by immunoSEQ multiplex PCR, and TCRdb kept only the in-frame ones, dropping some. In the table there are about 280,000 clones, roughly 85% of which are singletons. The rearrangement joins TRBV7-2 to TRBJ1-1, with D tentatively TRBD1 (6 bases). This sequence originates from a man in his forties or fifties who had been exposed to COVID-19. The sequencing sample was made of PBMCs or T cells enriched from blood (not recorded which). CDR3 DNA: TGTGCCAGCAGCTTAGGACAGGTTGGGTTCACTGAAGCTTTCTTT. It translates to CASSLGQVGFTEAFF.